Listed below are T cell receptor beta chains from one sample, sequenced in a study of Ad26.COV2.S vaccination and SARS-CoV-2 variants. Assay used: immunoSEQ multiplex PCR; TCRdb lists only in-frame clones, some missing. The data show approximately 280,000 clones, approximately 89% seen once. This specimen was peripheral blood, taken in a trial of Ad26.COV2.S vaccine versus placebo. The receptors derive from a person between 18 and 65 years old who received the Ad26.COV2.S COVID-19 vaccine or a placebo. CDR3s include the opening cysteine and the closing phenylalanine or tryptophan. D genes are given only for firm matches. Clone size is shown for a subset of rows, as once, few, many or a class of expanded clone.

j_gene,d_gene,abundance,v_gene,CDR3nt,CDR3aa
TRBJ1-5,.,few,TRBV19,TGTGCCAGTAGTAAATTTAGCAATCAGCCCCAGCATTTT,CASSKFSNQPQHF
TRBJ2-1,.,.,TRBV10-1,TGCGCCAGCAGCGGGGGTAGCTCCTACAATGAGCAGTTCTTC,CASSGGSSYNEQFF
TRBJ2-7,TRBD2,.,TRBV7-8,TGTGCCAGCAGCTCATCCGGGACTACCGTCTACGAGCAGTACTTC,CASSSSGTTVYEQYF
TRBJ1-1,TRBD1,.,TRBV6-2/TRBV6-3,TGTGCCAGCAGTTACCTGACAGGGGGCATGGGCACTGAAGCTTTCTTT,CASSYLTGGMGTEAFF
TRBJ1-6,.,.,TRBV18,TGTGCCAGCTCACCAGAAGGGGGGGAACCCCTCCACTTT,CASSPEGGEPLHF
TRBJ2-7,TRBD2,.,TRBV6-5,TGTGCCAGCACCCCCCTTAGTGGGAGGGCCGACGAGCAGTACTTC,CASTPLSGRADEQYF
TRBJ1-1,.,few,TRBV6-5,TGTGCCAGCAGTTATGAGACAGAAAGGATGAACACTGAAGCTTTCTTT,CASSYETERMNTEAFF
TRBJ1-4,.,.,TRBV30,TGCCCCTCCCTGGAGCGCGGACTTGAAAAACTGTTTTTT,CPSLERGLEKLFF
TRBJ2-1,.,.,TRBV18,TGTGCCAGCTCACCGTTACGGGATGAGCAGTTCTTC,CASSPLRDEQFF
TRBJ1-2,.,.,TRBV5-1,TGCGCCAGCAGCTTGGGGGACGGCCCGTATGGCTACACCTTC,CASSLGDGPYGYTF
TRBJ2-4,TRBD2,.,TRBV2,TGTGCCAGCAGTGGACTAGCGGGTACTGCCAAAAACATTCAGTACTTC,CASSGLAGTAKNIQYF
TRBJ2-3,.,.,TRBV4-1,TGCGCCAGCAGCGGGTTGGGGTTAGGCAGGGGTGTTGATACGCAGTATTTT,CASSGLGLGRGVDTQYF
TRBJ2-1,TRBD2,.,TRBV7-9,TGTGCCAGCAGCGCAGACGCGCGGGGGGGTTGGTCCTACAATGAGCAGTTCTTC,CASSADARGGWSYNEQFF
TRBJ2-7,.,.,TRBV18,TGTGCCAGCTCACTACGGGACTCTGACGAGCAGTACTTC,CASSLRDSDEQYF
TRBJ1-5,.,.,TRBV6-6,TGTGCCAGCAGTTTGACAGGCAATCAGCCCCAGCATTTT,CASSLTGNQPQHF
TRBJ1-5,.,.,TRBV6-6,TGTGCCAGCAGAGAAGGGTCAGGAAGCAACCAGCCCCAGCATTTT,CASREGSGSNQPQHF
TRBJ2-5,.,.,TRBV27,TGTGCCAGCAGTCCCCGAAGAGAAGAGACCCAGTACTTC,CASSPRREETQYF
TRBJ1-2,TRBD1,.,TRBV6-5,TGTGCCAGCAGCCCATGGGACAGGGGAGGCTATGGCTACACCTTC,CASSPWDRGGYGYTF
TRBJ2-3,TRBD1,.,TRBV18,TGTGCCAGCTCACCCCCGGGACAGGGGGCCTCCCGCACAGATACGCAGTATTTT,CASSPPGQGASRTDTQYF
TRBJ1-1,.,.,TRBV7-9,TGTGCCAGCAGCCTCCGGGACTGGAGGGACACTGAAGCTTTCTTT,CASSLRDWRDTEAFF
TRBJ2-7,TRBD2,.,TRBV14,TGTGCCAGCAGTCGCACTAGCGGGGGGGCTTACAACGAGCAGTACTTC,CASSRTSGGAYNEQYF
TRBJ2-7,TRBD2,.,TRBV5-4,TGTGCCAGCAGCTTGGCGAGCGGGAGTTCGTACGAGCAGTACTTC,CASSLASGSSYEQYF
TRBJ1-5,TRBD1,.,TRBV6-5,TGTGCCAGCAGGAGGACAGGGGATAGCAATCAGCCCCAGCATTTT,CASRRTGDSNQPQHF
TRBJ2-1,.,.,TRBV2,TGTGCCAGCAGTGGGGTAACAACCTACAATGAGCAGTTCTTC,CASSGVTTYNEQFF
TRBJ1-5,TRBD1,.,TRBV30,TGTGCCTGGAGTCAGGGGGGCCATCAGCCCCAGCATTTT,CAWSQGGHQPQHF
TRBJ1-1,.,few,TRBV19,TGTGTCACCTACCTCACTGAAGCTTTCTTT,CVTYLTEAFF
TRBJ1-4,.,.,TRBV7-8,TGTGCCAGCAGCGCCGAGGACAGCTTCTTTGAAAAACTGTTTTTT,CASSAEDSFFEKLFF
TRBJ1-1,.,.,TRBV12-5,TGTGCTAGTGCCGAGCTCGGGAAAGGGCCCACTGAAGCTTTCTTT,CASAELGKGPTEAFF
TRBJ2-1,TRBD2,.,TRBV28,TGTGCCAGCAGTTTTAATCCGGGACTAGCAAATGAGCAGTTCTTC,CASSFNPGLANEQFF
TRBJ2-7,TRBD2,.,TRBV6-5,TGTGCCAGGAACGTAGCGGGGGGGCCCTACGAGCAGTACTTC,CARNVAGGPYEQYF
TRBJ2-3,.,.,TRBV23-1,TGCGCCAGCAGTCACCGTCCTTGTGGGCAGGGCACAGATACGCAGTATTTT,CASSHRPCGQGTDTQYF
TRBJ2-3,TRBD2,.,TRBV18,TGTGCCAGCTCGAGTAGCGGGAGTCCTTCACTTCCATCTAGCACAGATACGCAGTATTTT,CASSSSGSPSLPSSTDTQYF
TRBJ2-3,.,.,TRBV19,TGTGCCAGTAGGGGGGAGAGGACGTTGTCCACAGATACGCAGTATTTT,CASRGERTLSTDTQYF
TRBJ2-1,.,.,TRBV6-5,TGTGCCAGCAGGGGACGGCCAACCTACAATGAGCAGTTCTTC,CASRGRPTYNEQFF
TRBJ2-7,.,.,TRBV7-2,TGTGCCAGCAGCTTAGAGGTAATGGGCGAGACCTACGAGCAGTACTTC,CASSLEVMGETYEQYF
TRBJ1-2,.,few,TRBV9,TGTGCCAGCAGCTCCGGGGGCCCTTACTATGGCTACACCTTC,CASSSGGPYYGYTF
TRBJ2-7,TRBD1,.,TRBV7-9,TGTGCCAGCACCTTGGCAGGGGGCTCCGAGCAGTACTTC,CASTLAGGSEQYF
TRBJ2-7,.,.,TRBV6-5,TGTGCCAGCAGCAACGGGTTTGGGTTTCCCTACGAGCAGTACTTC,CASSNGFGFPYEQYF
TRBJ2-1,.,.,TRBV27,TGTGCCAGCAGTCTCGGACGGGGCGGTGAGCAGTTCTTC,CASSLGRGGEQFF
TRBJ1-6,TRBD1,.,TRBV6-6,TGTGCCAGCAGTTACGACAGGGCAAAGGGTAATTCACCCCTCCACTTT,CASSYDRAKGNSPLHF
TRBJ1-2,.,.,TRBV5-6,TGTGCCAGCAGCTTGGAGGCAGGGACGGACGTTGGCTACACCTTC,CASSLEAGTDVGYTF
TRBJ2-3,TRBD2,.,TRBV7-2,TGTGCCAGCAGCTTCCGGACTAGCGGGGGAAAACAAAGCACAGATACGCAGTATTTT,CASSFRTSGGKQSTDTQYF
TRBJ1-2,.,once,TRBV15,TGTGCCACCAGCAGAGATTACGAGTCTTCCTATGGCTACACCTTC,CATSRDYESSYGYTF
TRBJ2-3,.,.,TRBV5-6,TGTGCCAGCAGCTCCTTGGGCGGGGGCTCAGATACGCAGTATTTT,CASSSLGGGSDTQYF
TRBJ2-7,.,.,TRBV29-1,TGCAGCGGCATACAGGGTTCCTACGAGCAGTACTTC,CSGIQGSYEQYF
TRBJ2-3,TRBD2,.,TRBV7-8,TGTGCCAGCAGCCCTTGGACTAGCATCAGCACAGATACGCAGTATTTT,CASSPWTSISTDTQYF